This T cell receptor beta chain appears in the sequencing data of a study of shared clonotypes between healthy human individuals. Using immunoSEQ multiplex PCR, the repertoire was profiled, and TCRdb retains in-frame clones only, with some absent. This sample yields 650,000 to 700,000 clones, of which around 90% are seen a single time; 30% to 40% belongs to the top ten. This TCR was sampled from a man between 18 and 35 years old in good health. Some clones in this sample may be carry-over from other donors' samples. Material: memory CD8+ T cells from PBMCs. Subset noted: CD45RO+ cells pooled with CCR7-negative TemRA cells.

The CDR3 nucleotides read TGCGCCAGCAGCCTGAGCGGGACACCAGCCTACAATGAGCAGTTCTTC. The encoded protein is CASSLSGTPAYNEQFF. The rearrangement uses TRBV5-1 and TRBJ2-1; TRBD2 might be the D (7 bases). V lost 4 bases to trimming and J lost 2 bases, with 16 bases between them. The CDR3 is 16 residues long. From germline, CDR1 is SGHRS and CDR2 YFSETQ. Full variable domain (rest looked up from reference TRBV5-1 and TRBJ2-1): KAGVTQTPRYLIKTRGQQVTLSCSPISGHRSVSWYQQTPGQGLQFLFEYFSETQRNKGNFPGRFSGRQFSNSRSEMNVSTLELGDSALYLCASSLSGTPAYNEQFFGPGTRLTVL.